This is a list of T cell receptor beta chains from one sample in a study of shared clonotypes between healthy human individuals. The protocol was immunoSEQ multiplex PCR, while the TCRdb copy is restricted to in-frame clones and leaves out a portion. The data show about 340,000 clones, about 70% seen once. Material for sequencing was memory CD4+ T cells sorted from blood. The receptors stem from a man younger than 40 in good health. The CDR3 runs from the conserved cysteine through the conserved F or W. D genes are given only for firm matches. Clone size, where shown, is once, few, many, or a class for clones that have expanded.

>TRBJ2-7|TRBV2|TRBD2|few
TGTGCCAGCCAGCGGGAGGGCCCGGTCGAGCAGTACTTC
CASQREGPVEQYF
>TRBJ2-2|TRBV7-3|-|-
TGTGCCAGCAGCCGCCACGGGGCCCCCAACACCGGGGAGCTGTTTTTT
CASSRHGAPNTGELFF
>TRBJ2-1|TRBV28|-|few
TGTGCCAGCAGTATTGACGTATACAATGAGCAGTTCTTC
CASSIDVYNEQFF
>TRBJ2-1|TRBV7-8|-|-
TGTGCCAGCAGCTTACTAGGACCCGGGGTTGAGCAGTTCTTC
CASSLLGPGVEQFF
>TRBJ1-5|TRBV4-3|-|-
TGCGCCAGCAGCCAAGGGGGGAGGGGCTATAGGGGTCAGCCCCAGCATTTT
CASSQGGRGYRGQPQHF
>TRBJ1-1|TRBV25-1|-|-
TGTGCCAGCAGGCAGGCAGGGATGGGAACTGAAGCTTTCTTT
CASRQAGMGTEAFF
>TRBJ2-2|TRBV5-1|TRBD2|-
TGCGCCAGCAGCGTCGGGACTAGCGGGAGGGCAAACACCGGGGAGCTGTTTTTT
CASSVGTSGRANTGELFF
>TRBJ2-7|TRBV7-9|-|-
TGTGCCAGCAGCTTAGCGTTAATAGAACGGAGGCAGTACTTC
CASSLALIERRQYF
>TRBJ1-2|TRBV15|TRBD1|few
TGTGCCACCAGGGCAGGGGGGAACTATTATGGCTACACCTTC
CATRAGGNYYGYTF
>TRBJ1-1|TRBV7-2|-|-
TGTGCCAGCAGCCCCCAACCGGTCATGAACACTGAAGCTTTCTTT
CASSPQPVMNTEAFF
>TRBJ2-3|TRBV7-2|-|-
TGTGCCAGCACTGGCGGACTGATCACAGATACGCAGTATTTT
CASTGGLITDTQYF
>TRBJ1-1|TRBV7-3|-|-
TGTGCCAGCAGCTTACACAGGTCGAGCACTGAAGCTTTCTTT
CASSLHRSSTEAFF
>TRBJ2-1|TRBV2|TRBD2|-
TGTGCCAGCAGTGAAGCGCCTAGCGGGTTGTACAATGAGCAGTTCTTC
CASSEAPSGLYNEQFF
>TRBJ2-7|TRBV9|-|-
TGTGCCAGCAGCGTAGATGGTCCCGGCTACGAGCAGTACTTC
CASSVDGPGYEQYF
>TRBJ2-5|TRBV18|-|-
TGTGCCAGCTCACCACCGTCCCAAGAGACCCAGTACTTC
CASSPPSQETQYF
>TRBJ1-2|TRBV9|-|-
TGTGCCAGCAGCGTAGCTACAGGTGCCCCATATGGCTACACCTTC
CASSVATGAPYGYTF
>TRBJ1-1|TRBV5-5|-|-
TGTGCCAGAACCTTTCGAGACGGACAAATGAACACTGAAGCTTTCTTT
CARTFRDGQMNTEAFF
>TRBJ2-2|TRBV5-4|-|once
TGTGCCAGCAGCTTGCCCGACACCGGGGAGCTGTTTTTT
CASSLPDTGELFF
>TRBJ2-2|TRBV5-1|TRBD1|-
TGCGCCAGCAGCGGCGATCAGGGGGCGAACACCGGGGAGCTGTTTTTT
CASSGDQGANTGELFF
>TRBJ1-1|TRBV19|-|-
TGTGCCAGTAGTAACGACAGGATGATGGGCACTGAAGCTTTCTTT
CASSNDRMMGTEAFF
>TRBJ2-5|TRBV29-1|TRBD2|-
TGCAGCGTGGGACTAGCGATCGTCGAGACCCAGTACTTC
CSVGLAIVETQYF
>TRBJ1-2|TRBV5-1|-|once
TGCGCCAGCAGCTTGGAGGGTCCATATTATGGCTACACCTTC
CASSLEGPYYGYTF
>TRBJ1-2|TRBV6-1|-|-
TGTGCCAGCAGTGAAAATACCTATGGCTACACCTTC
CASSENTYGYTF
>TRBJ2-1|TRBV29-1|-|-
TGCAGCGTTGGGCTCGGGACTCCGATCAACGATGAGCAGTTCTTC
CSVGLGTPINDEQFF
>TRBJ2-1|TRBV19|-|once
TGTGCCAGTAGTGACGGGACTCCACAGTTCTTC
CASSDGTPQFF
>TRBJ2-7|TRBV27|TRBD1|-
TGTGCCAGCAGTTATAGGGGGCTCGAGCAGTACTTC
CASSYRGLEQYF
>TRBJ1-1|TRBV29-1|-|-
TGCAGCGTTGCCCGAAGTACAGGTGAAGCTTTCTTT
CSVARSTGEAFF
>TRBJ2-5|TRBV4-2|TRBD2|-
TGTGCCAGCAGCCAAGATCTCGCGTCTAGCGGGAGGCAGACCCAGTACTTC
CASSQDLASSGRQTQYF
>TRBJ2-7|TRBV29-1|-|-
TGCAGCGTTGCTCCCCCCCCCGGGTACGAGCAGTACTTC
CSVAPPPGYEQYF
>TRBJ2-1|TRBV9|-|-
TGTGCCAGCAGCGTAGTGGCGGAGGGGTACAATGAGCAGTTCTTC
CASSVVAEGYNEQFF
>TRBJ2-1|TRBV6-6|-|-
TGCTCAACGACCGGAGCGTTGGGGCAGTTCTTC
CSTTGALGQFF
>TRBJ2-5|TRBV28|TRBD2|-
TGTGCCAGCAGTTCGAGTAGCGGGGTCCAAGAGACCCAGTACTTC
CASSSSSGVQETQYF
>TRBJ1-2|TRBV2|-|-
TGTGCCAGCAGAGGGTCTCAGGGAGATGGCTACACCTTC
CASRGSQGDGYTF
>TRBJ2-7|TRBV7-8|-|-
TGTGCCAGCAGCTTCGCCGGTCCCCTCAAGGTCGAGCAGTACTTC
CASSFAGPLKVEQYF
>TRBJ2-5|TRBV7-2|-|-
TGTGCCAGCAGCTTAGTTCCAGCGGGTACACAAGAGACCCAGTACTTC
CASSLVPAGTQETQYF
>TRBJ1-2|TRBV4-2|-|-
TGTGCCAGCAGCCTGGGACCGCTCTATGGCTACACCTTC
CASSLGPLYGYTF
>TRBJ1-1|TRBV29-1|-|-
TGCAGCGCCACCGGGACCATTGAAGCTTTCTTT
CSATGTIEAFF
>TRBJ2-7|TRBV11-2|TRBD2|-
TGTGCCAGCAGCCGAATAGCGGGAACGGACGAGCAGTACTTC
CASSRIAGTDEQYF
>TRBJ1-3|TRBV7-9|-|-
TGTGCCAGCAGCGAGCCGGGCGAAGGGAACACCATATATTTT
CASSEPGEGNTIYF
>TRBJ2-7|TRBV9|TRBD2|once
TGTGCCAGCAGCGTAGATGGGCGGGAGGGGGGCCGGCAGTACTTC
CASSVDGREGGRQYF
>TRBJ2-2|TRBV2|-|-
TGTGCCAGCAAGGAACAGGGTCCCACCGGGGAGCTGTTTTTT
CASKEQGPTGELFF
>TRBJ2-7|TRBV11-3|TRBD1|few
TGTGCCAGCAGCTTGGAAACAGGGGAAGGCTCCTACGAGCAGTACTTC
CASSLETGEGSYEQYF
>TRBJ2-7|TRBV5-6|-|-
TGTGCCAGCAGCTTCTCCGCGTTCCCTAACGAGCAGTACTTC
CASSFSAFPNEQYF
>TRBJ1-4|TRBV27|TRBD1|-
TGTGCCAGCAGGATTCGACAGGGGAGTGAAAAACTGTTTTTT
CASRIRQGSEKLFF
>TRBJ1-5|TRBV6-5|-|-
TGTGCCAGCAGCCAAGGGGTAGGTGGCAATCAGCCCCAGCATTTT
CASSQGVGGNQPQHF
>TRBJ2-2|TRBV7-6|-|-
TGTGCCAGCAGCTTCCGGGACACCGGGGAGCTGTTTTTT
CASSFRDTGELFF
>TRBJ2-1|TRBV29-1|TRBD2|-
TGCAGCGTTTGGGGCGGGAGCTCCTACAATGAGCAGTTCTTC
CSVWGGSSYNEQFF
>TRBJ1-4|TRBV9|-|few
TGTGCCAGCAGCGATAACTACAGGGCGGGGGCAACTAATGAAAAACTGTTTTTT
CASSDNYRAGATNEKLFF
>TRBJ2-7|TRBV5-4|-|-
TGTGCCAGCAGCCGAGATATCTACGAGCAGTACTTC
CASSRDIYEQYF
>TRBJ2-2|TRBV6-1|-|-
TGTGCCAGCAGTGAAGAAGTAGGGCTAAACACCGGGGAGCTGTTTTTT
CASSEEVGLNTGELFF
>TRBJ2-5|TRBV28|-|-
TGTGCCAGCAGTTCAAAACAGGGGAGGCAAGAGACCCAGTACTTC
CASSSKQGRQETQYF
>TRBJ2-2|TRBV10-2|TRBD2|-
TGCGCCAGGCGGCGGGAGGGAAACACCGGGGAGCTGTTTTTT
CARRREGNTGELFF
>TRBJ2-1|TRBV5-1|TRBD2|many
TGCGCCAGCAGCTCCCGGACTAGCGGGGGCAATGAGCAGTTCTTC
CASSSRTSGGNEQFF
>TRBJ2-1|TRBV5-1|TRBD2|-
TGCGCCAGCAGCTGGGGGACTAGCGGGAGGGCCGGGGTCAATGAGCAGTTCTTC
CASSWGTSGRAGVNEQFF
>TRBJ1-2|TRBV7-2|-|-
TGTGCCAGCAGCCGCTCGAACTCCTATGGCTACACCTTC
CASSRSNSYGYTF
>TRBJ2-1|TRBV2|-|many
TGTGCCAGCAGTGAAGTAACGAGCTCCTACAATGAGCAGTTCTTC
CASSEVTSSYNEQFF
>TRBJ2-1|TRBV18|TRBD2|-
TGTGCCAGCTCCCAAGGACTAGCGGGAGGATCCAATGAGCAGTTCTTC
CASSQGLAGGSNEQFF
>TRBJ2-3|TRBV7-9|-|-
TGTGCCAGCAGCTTAGGACAGTCAGCAGATACGCAGTATTTT
CASSLGQSADTQYF
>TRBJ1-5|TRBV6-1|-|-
TGTGCCGGGGGCCGTGGGGCAGACAGCAATCAGCCCCAGCATTTT
CAGGRGADSNQPQHF